The rows below give T cell receptor beta chains drawn from one sample of a study of T-cell memory formation after mild COVID-19. TCRdb reanalysed the 5' RACE reads using MiXCR and keeps one entry per CDR3 protein. Of 110,000 to 150,000 distinct CDR3 sequences listed, about 23% are singletons. Material for sequencing was PBMCs or a T cell subset sorted from them (not recorded which). These receptors all come from an adult woman who had mild COVID-19 (a few samples of this study predate the infection). Cell type and time point are not known. The CDR3 runs from the conserved cysteine through the conserved F or W. D genes are given only for firm matches. Not all rows give a size; the values are once, few, many and, for expanded clones, a class.

CDR3 length: 16; V gene: TRBV20-1; D gene: TRBD2; clone size: -; J gene: TRBJ2-1; CDR3 protein: CSVPRMAGEIYNEQFF; CDR3 DNA: TGCAGTGTCCCAAGGATGGCGGGAGAGATCTACAATGAGCAGTTCTTC
CDR3 length: 15; V gene: TRBV7-9; D gene: -; clone size: few; J gene: TRBJ2-5; CDR3 protein: CASSLLSLSQETQYF; CDR3 DNA: TGTGCCAGCAGCTTACTCAGCCTTTCTCAAGAGACCCAGTACTTC
CDR3 length: 11; V gene: TRBV6-1; D gene: -; clone size: -; J gene: TRBJ1-1; CDR3 protein: CASLQGSEAFF; CDR3 DNA: TGTGCCAGCCTACAGGGAAGTGAAGCTTTCTTT
CDR3 length: 16; V gene: TRBV9; D gene: -; clone size: few; J gene: TRBJ2-1; CDR3 protein: CASSLTVGLTNNEQFF; CDR3 DNA: TGTGCCAGCAGCCTAACGGTGGGACTCACCAACAATGAGCAGTTCTTC
CDR3 length: 18; V gene: TRBV7-3; D gene: -; clone size: -; J gene: TRBJ1-1; CDR3 protein: CASSSWGGAAPTRTEAFF; CDR3 DNA: TGTGCCAGCAGCTCCTGGGGTGGGGCAGCTCCTACGAGGACTGAAGCTTTCTTT
CDR3 length: 14; V gene: TRBV4-3; D gene: -; clone size: few; J gene: TRBJ2-7; CDR3 protein: CASSHGASAAEQYF; CDR3 DNA: TGCGCCAGCAGCCATGGGGCTAGTGCCGCCGAGCAGTACTTC
CDR3 length: 18; V gene: TRBV4-1; D gene: TRBD1; clone size: many; J gene: TRBJ2-2; CDR3 protein: CASSPRWDSNPNTGELFF; CDR3 DNA: TGCGCCAGCAGCCCACGATGGGACAGCAACCCGAACACCGGGGAGCTGTTTTTT
CDR3 length: 15; V gene: TRBV20-1; D gene: TRBD2; clone size: -; J gene: TRBJ2-1; CDR3 protein: CSASAGTSGSSEQFF; CDR3 DNA: TGCAGTGCTAGTGCCGGGACTAGCGGGAGTAGCGAGCAGTTCTTC
CDR3 length: 16; V gene: TRBV3-1; D gene: TRBD1; clone size: -; J gene: TRBJ2-3; CDR3 protein: CASSQDLTGGTDTQYF; CDR3 DNA: TGTGCCAGCAGCCAAGATCTAACAGGGGGAACAGATACGCAGTATTTT
CDR3 length: 14; V gene: TRBV9; D gene: -; clone size: few; J gene: TRBJ1-2; CDR3 protein: CASSPAGVFGGYTF; CDR3 DNA: TGTGCCAGCAGTCCCGCGGGAGTCTTTGGTGGCTACACCTTC
CDR3 length: 16; V gene: TRBV20-1; D gene: -; clone size: -; J gene: TRBJ1-1; CDR3 protein: CSARERGGGGSTEAFF; CDR3 DNA: TGCAGTGCTAGAGAGAGAGGGGGTGGCGGGTCAACTGAAGCTTTCTTT
CDR3 length: 16; V gene: TRBV11-2; D gene: -; clone size: few; J gene: TRBJ2-3; CDR3 protein: CASRPTGTSFTDTQYF; CDR3 DNA: TGTGCCAGCAGGCCTACCGGGACTTCGTTCACAGATACGCAGTATTTT
CDR3 length: 12; V gene: TRBV7-9; D gene: -; clone size: few; J gene: TRBJ2-7; CDR3 protein: CASSHRAAEQYF; CDR3 DNA: TGTGCCAGCAGCCATCGGGCCGCGGAACAGTACTTC
CDR3 length: 15; V gene: TRBV7-2; D gene: -; clone size: -; J gene: TRBJ2-1; CDR3 protein: CASSLAVSFYNEQFF; CDR3 DNA: TGTGCCAGCAGCTTAGCCGTCTCTTTCTACAATGAGCAGTTCTTC
CDR3 length: 19; V gene: TRBV20-1; D gene: -; clone size: -; J gene: TRBJ2-3; CDR3 protein: CSAPSRGTKDSLFTDTQYF; CDR3 DNA: TGCAGTGCCCCGTCCCGAGGAACTAAGGACTCCTTATTCACAGATACGCAGTATTTT
CDR3 length: 15; V gene: TRBV5-1; D gene: TRBD1; clone size: few; J gene: TRBJ2-3; CDR3 protein: CASSLEGQGMDTQYF; CDR3 DNA: TGCGCCAGCAGCTTGGAGGGACAGGGGATGGATACGCAGTATTTT
CDR3 length: 16; V gene: TRBV20-1; D gene: TRBD1; clone size: -; J gene: TRBJ1-2; CDR3 protein: CSARSGQGAANYGYTF; CDR3 DNA: TGCAGTGCTAGGTCCGGACAGGGGGCCGCTAACTATGGCTACACCTTC
CDR3 length: 15; V gene: TRBV7-9; D gene: -; clone size: -; J gene: TRBJ2-7; CDR3 protein: CASSLVTGRGNEQYF; CDR3 DNA: TGTGCCAGCAGCTTGGTGACCGGGAGAGGCAACGAGCAGTACTTC
CDR3 length: 14; V gene: TRBV25-1; D gene: -; clone size: -; J gene: TRBJ2-7; CDR3 protein: CASPTPGTRSEQYF; CDR3 DNA: TGTGCCAGCCCCACCCCCGGGACAAGGAGCGAGCAGTACTTC
CDR3 length: 18; V gene: TRBV9; D gene: TRBD1; clone size: -; J gene: TRBJ2-6; CDR3 protein: CASSPPAGGYSGANVLTF; CDR3 DNA: TGTGCCAGCAGCCCTCCCGCAGGGGGATACTCTGGGGCCAACGTCCTGACTTTC
CDR3 length: 16; V gene: TRBV7-9; D gene: TRBD2; clone size: few; J gene: TRBJ2-1; CDR3 protein: CASSSPASGLYNEQFF; CDR3 DNA: TGTGCCAGCAGCTCACCGGCTAGCGGACTCTACAATGAGCAGTTCTTC
CDR3 length: 15; V gene: TRBV4-1; D gene: TRBD1; clone size: few; J gene: TRBJ1-5; CDR3 protein: CASSLLTGGPGPQHF; CDR3 DNA: TGCGCCAGCAGCCTATTGACAGGGGGGCCAGGGCCCCAGCATTTT
CDR3 length: 15; V gene: TRBV4-1; D gene: -; clone size: few; J gene: TRBJ2-7; CDR3 protein: CASSQDSAASYEQYF; CDR3 DNA: TGCGCCAGCAGCCAAGATTCTGCGGCGTCCTACGAGCAGTACTTC
CDR3 length: 13; V gene: TRBV18; D gene: -; clone size: -; J gene: TRBJ1-1; CDR3 protein: CASSPPSGAEAFF; CDR3 DNA: TGTGCCAGCTCACCACCATCGGGGGCTGAAGCTTTCTTT
CDR3 length: 15; V gene: TRBV20-1; D gene: TRBD1; clone size: -; J gene: TRBJ1-2; CDR3 protein: CSARGDREVNYGYTF; CDR3 DNA: TGCAGTGCTAGAGGGGACAGGGAGGTGAACTATGGCTACACCTTC
CDR3 length: 15; V gene: TRBV29-1; D gene: TRBD1; clone size: few; J gene: TRBJ2-6; CDR3 protein: CSVPGQSSGANVLTF; CDR3 DNA: TGCAGCGTGCCGGGACAGTCTTCCGGGGCCAACGTCCTGACTTTC
CDR3 length: 14; V gene: TRBV7-2; D gene: -; clone size: -; J gene: TRBJ2-1; CDR3 protein: CASSLGSTYNEQFF; CDR3 DNA: TGTGCCAGCAGCTTAGGGTCCACCTACAATGAGCAGTTCTTC
CDR3 length: 13; V gene: TRBV19; D gene: -; clone size: -; J gene: TRBJ1-6; CDR3 protein: CASSMIQGDPLHF; CDR3 DNA: TGTGCCAGTAGTATGATCCAGGGTGATCCCCTCCACTTT
CDR3 length: 14; V gene: TRBV5-6; D gene: -; clone size: -; J gene: TRBJ2-3; CDR3 protein: CASSATLEGDTQYF; CDR3 DNA: TGTGCCAGCAGCGCTACCCTCGAGGGGGATACGCAGTATTTT
CDR3 length: 16; V gene: TRBV4-2; D gene: TRBD1; clone size: few; J gene: TRBJ1-4; CDR3 protein: CASSRKPGQENEKLFF; CDR3 DNA: TGTGCCAGCAGCCGAAAACCGGGACAGGAGAATGAAAAACTGTTTTTT
CDR3 length: 15; V gene: TRBV4-2; D gene: -; clone size: few; J gene: TRBJ2-1; CDR3 protein: CASSQDGTASNEQFF; CDR3 DNA: TGTGCCAGCAGCCAAGATGGAACAGCTTCTAATGAGCAGTTCTTC
CDR3 length: 14; V gene: TRBV5-5; D gene: TRBD1; clone size: few; J gene: TRBJ2-7; CDR3 protein: CASSWGTANYEQYF; CDR3 DNA: TGTGCCAGCAGCTGGGGGACAGCTAACTACGAGCAGTACTTC
CDR3 length: 13; V gene: TRBV20-1; D gene: -; clone size: -; J gene: TRBJ1-2; CDR3 protein: CSARLETSYGYTF; CDR3 DNA: TGCAGTGCCCGCCTTGAGACCTCCTATGGCTACACCTTC
CDR3 length: 14; V gene: TRBV27; D gene: -; clone size: many; J gene: TRBJ2-7; CDR3 protein: CASSYQTDTYEQYF; CDR3 DNA: TGTGCCAGCAGTTACCAGACGGACACCTACGAGCAGTACTTC
CDR3 length: 16; V gene: TRBV4-3; D gene: -; clone size: -; J gene: TRBJ1-2; CDR3 protein: CASSQFFGRTGDGYTF; CDR3 DNA: TGCGCCAGCAGCCAGTTCTTCGGACGGACCGGGGATGGCTACACCTTC
CDR3 length: 12; V gene: TRBV9; D gene: TRBD1; clone size: -; J gene: TRBJ1-1; CDR3 protein: CASSGQGTEAFF; CDR3 DNA: TGTGCCAGCAGCGGACAGGGTACTGAAGCTTTCTTT
CDR3 length: 12; V gene: TRBV12-3/TRBV12-4; D gene: -; clone size: -; J gene: TRBJ2-7; CDR3 protein: CASSLSGSEQYF; CDR3 DNA: TGTGCCAGCAGTTTATCCGGGTCCGAGCAGTACTTC
CDR3 length: 15; V gene: TRBV7-9; D gene: -; clone size: -; J gene: TRBJ2-7; CDR3 protein: CASRGEAGPRYEQYF; CDR3 DNA: TGTGCCAGCAGAGGAGAGGCAGGTCCCAGGTACGAGCAGTACTTC
CDR3 length: 16; V gene: TRBV6-2/TRBV6-3; D gene: TRBD2; clone size: -; J gene: TRBJ2-1; CDR3 protein: CASSYAGLETANEQFF; CDR3 DNA: TGTGCCAGCAGTTACGCGGGACTAGAGACCGCCAATGAGCAGTTCTTC
CDR3 length: 13; V gene: TRBV27; D gene: -; clone size: few; J gene: TRBJ2-1; CDR3 protein: CASSLLPLDEQFF; CDR3 DNA: TGTGCCAGCAGTTTATTACCCTTGGATGAGCAGTTCTTC
CDR3 length: 13; V gene: TRBV30; D gene: TRBD1; clone size: -; J gene: TRBJ2-1; CDR3 protein: CAWTPTGADEQFF; CDR3 DNA: TGTGCCTGGACCCCGACAGGGGCTGATGAGCAGTTCTTC
CDR3 length: 14; V gene: TRBV9; D gene: -; clone size: -; J gene: TRBJ1-1; CDR3 protein: CASSPGGTNTEAFF; CDR3 DNA: TGTGCCAGCAGCCCCGGCGGAACGAACACTGAAGCTTTCTTT